The clone carrying this TCR beta chain appeared once. What it binds is not known. The data were taken from a study of cytomegalovirus exposure and HLA in healthy donors. The PCR ran on 60 Vbeta and 13 Jbeta primers. This table comes from immunoSEQ multiplex PCR, and its TCRdb copy is limited to in-frame clones, with some not included. The table has approximately 90,000 clones, 76% seen once. The germline V gene encodes CDR1 SGHTA and CDR2 FQGNSA. CDR3 length: 16 residues. Trimming cost V 1 base and J 2 bases, with 14 bases left between them. Overall study results and limits: The sole available immune exposure information was CMV serostatus. TCR beta chain V- and J-gene trimming was linked, in a later analysis, to a missense variant in DCLRE1C. The CMV antigen specificity of a few CMV-associated chains was confirmed through in vitro analysis.

This chain joins TRBV7-2 and TRBJ2-5, with D possibly TRBD2 on 5 matching bases. Material for sequencing was PBMCs. The receptor was isolated from a male donor in good health and CMV-seronegative. CDR3 region: CASSLGWGRGQETQYF. CDR3 nucleotide sequence: TGTGCCAGCAGCTTAGGGTGGGGTAGAGGGCAAGAGACCCAGTACTTC.